This T cell receptor (beta chain) derives from a study of T cell responses to AZD1222 COVID-19 vaccine. Study-level points and caveats: Across the whole spike, CD4 TCRs peaked at regions 160-218 and 743-854.

In its sample, this clone was seen once. Its antigen is undetermined. The CDR3 extends over 15 amino acids. V trimming: 4 bases; J trimming: 2 bases; junction bases outside the gene matches: 2. Germline V lookup: CDR1 SEHNR, CDR2 FQNEAQ (reference sequence). Some clones are missing from TCRdb's copy, which holds only in-frame ones; the method was immunoSEQ multiplex PCR. The sample includes under 150,000 clones, around 85% of them seen just once. The sequence was obtained from an adult in good health. The chain couples TRBV7-9 to TRBJ2-6, with 7 bases that match TRBD1. Sample: peripheral blood, taken on day 0 of MenACWY control vaccination. For the CDR3, the DNA is TGTGCCAGCAGCTACACAGGGGCTGGGGCCAACGTCCTGACTTTC. Protein: CASSYTGAGANVLTF.